What follows are 4 T cell receptor beta chains derived from one specimen sequenced in a study of technical replicates of blood from several donors. Sequencing used immunoSEQ multiplex PCR; TCRdb keeps in-frame clones, though not all of them. The sample has roughly 70,000 clones; 85% to 95% are singletons. The specimen was T cells isolated from PBMCs. These receptors were taken from a human donor in good health.

The rearrangement joins TRBV9 to TRBJ2-3; TRBD2 matches 10 bases. The V gene end was trimmed by 5 bases and the J gene end by 6 bases; junction bases not matched to a gene: 3. CDR3 size: 13 residues. Germline V gene data show CDR1 as SGDLS and CDR2 as YYNGEE. CDR3: CASRASGSDTQYF. The DNA for the CDR3 is TGTGCCAGCAGGGCTAGCGGGAGCGATACGCAGTATTTT.

This clone was found once. The V gene is TRBV12-5, the J gene TRBJ1-1; TRBD1 matches 7 bases. This CDR3 is 17 amino acids long. CDR1 and CDR2 from the germline V gene are LGHNT and FRNRAP. With V trimmed by 1 base and J by 1 base, 9 bases remained unmatched. CDR3 region: CASGLGTKGGENTEAFF. CDR3 coding DNA: TGTGCTAGTGGTTTGGGGACTAAAGGGGGCGAGAACACTGAAGCTTTCTTT.

The chain employs TRBV19 and TRBJ2-7; tentative D call: TRBD2 (6 bases). Germline V lookup: CDR1 LNHDA, CDR2 SQIVND (reference sequence). V was shortened by 2 bases and J by 3 bases, with 17 bases between the two germline ends. There are 16 residues in the CDR3. CDR3 coding DNA: TGTGCCAGTAGTATAAGCGGCGGAGGGCGGCTCTACGAGCAGTACTTC. The encoded protein is CASSISGGGRLYEQYF.

The chain recombines TRBV2 with TRBJ2-5; the match to TRBD2 covers 7 bases. Looked up from germline, CDR1 is SNHLY and CDR2 is FYNNEI. The CDR3 sequence is 14 residues long. The ends lost 6 bases at V and 2 bases at J; junction bases unmatched: 6. The CDR3 DNA sequence: TGTGCCAGCAGGCGGGAGTCCCAGCAAGAGACCCAGTACTTC. It codes for CASRRESQQETQYF.